These 32 T cell receptor beta chains were sequenced from one sample in a study of cytomegalovirus exposure and HLA in healthy donors. Researchers ran the PCR with 60 Vbeta and 13 Jbeta primers. Some clones are missing from TCRdb's copy, which holds only in-frame ones; the method was immunoSEQ multiplex PCR. The sample yields about 72,000 clones, 65% to 70% seen once. The sequencing input was PBMCs. The receptor set was obtained from a man between 35 and 55 years old in good health and CMV-seropositive.

The rearrangement links TRBV4-1 to TRBJ1-2; D uncertain. V gave up 4 bases and J gave up 1 base, with 31 bases separating them. Per germline, CDR1 MGHRA and CDR2 YSYEKL. The CDR3 is made up of 21 amino acids. Written as DNA, the CDR3 is TGCGCCAGCAGCCCAATACTTTTCCAGGTGCCCCCATATTCTTTTAACTATGGCTACACCTTC. Translated: CASSPILFQVPPYSFNYGYTF.

V is TRBV4-3 and J is TRBJ2-2, with no clear D. CDR1 and CDR2 from the germline V gene are LGHNA and YSLEER. Trimming shortened V by 1 base and J by 6 bases, and 9 bases separated the two germline ends. The CDR3 loop spans 14 amino acids. Written as DNA, the CDR3 is TGCGCCAGCAGCCAAGTATTGGCTGCCGGGGAGCTGTTTTTT. Translating it yields CASSQVLAAGELFF.

There are a few counts of this clone. CDR3 amino acids: CASSSKQGQITDTQYF. The CDR3 DNA follows: TGTGCCAGCAGTTCCAAGCAGGGACAGATCACAGATACGCAGTATTTT. V is TRBV27 and J is TRBJ2-3; 7 nucleotides match TRBD1. The CDR3 loop spans 16 amino acids. V trimming: 4 bases; J trimming: 2 bases; junction bases outside the gene matches: 9. CDR1 and CDR2 (germline): MNHEY, SMNVEV (reference sequence).

This chain links TRBV15 with TRBJ2-5, with D unresolved. Gene TRBJ2-7 matches the end of the DNA better, so the J call may be wrong. The CDR3 is made up of 13 amino acids. Germline V gene data show CDR1 as LNHNV and CDR2 as YYDKDF (reference sequence). In DNA form, the CDR3 reads TGTGCCACCAGCCCTGATTCGTTGCGCGAGCAGTACTTC. Translated, it gives CATSPDSLREQYF.

This chain links TRBV10-3 with TRBJ1-3, with a weak D call TRBD1 (6 bases). Germline CDR1 is ENHRY and CDR2 is SYGVKD. V lost 8 bases, J lost 1 base, and 9 bases lay in between. The CDR3 runs to 13 residues. Written as DNA, the CDR3 is TGTGCCATCCGGGGGGCGTCTGGAAACACCATATATTTT. Translated: CAIRGASGNTIYF.

The CDR3 DNA is TGCGCCAGCAGCCAGGGGGCCTATGGCTACACCTTC. Protein: CASSQGAYGYTF. The J gene is TRBJ1-2, the V gene TRBV4-3; D may be TRBD1 (6 bases). This CDR3 has 12 residues. Germline CDR1 LGHNA, CDR2 YSLEER. V dropped 3 bases and J dropped 4 bases, with 6 bases sitting between them.

This clone turned up a few times. This sequence joins TRBV27 and TRBJ2-1; 9 nucleotides line up with TRBD2. CDR3 length: 19 amino acids. V trimming: 4 bases; J trimming: 4 bases; junction bases outside the gene matches: 17. Germline-derived CDR1 and CDR2 are MNHEY and SMNVEV (reference sequence). Here the CDR3 reads CASSSLAGWIPTGYNEQFF. The CDR3 DNA sequence: TGTGCCAGCAGTTCCCTAGCGGGGTGGATACCCACTGGGTACAATGAGCAGTTCTTC.

The chain joins TRBV30 to TRBJ2-1; the match to TRBD2 covers 9 bases. The V segment lost 3 bases and the J segment 4 bases; nucleotides outside the gene matches: 7. The CDR3 has 15 residues. CDR1 GTSNPN and CDR2 SVGIG come from the germline V gene (reference sequence). This CDR3 is CAWRPSGTRYNEQFF. The CDR3 DNA follows: TGTGCCTGGAGACCTAGCGGGACCCGTTACAATGAGCAGTTCTTC.

The chain recombines TRBV6-5 with TRBJ1-1; TRBD1 matches at 8 bases. Germline V gives CDR1 MNHEY, CDR2 SVGAGI. V dropped 5 bases and J dropped 7; count of bases not matched to a gene: 12. The CDR3 runs 15 residues. The chain's CDR3 is CASSGPTRGLGEAFF. In nucleotides, the CDR3 is TGTGCCAGCAGTGGTCCAACCAGGGGGCTTGGTGAAGCTTTCTTT.

V usage is TRBV4-3 and J usage is TRBJ1-4; D remains unclear. CDR1 and CDR2 (germline): LGHNA, YSLEER. V was clipped by 4 bases and J by 0 bases, with 9 bases between them. There are 15 residues in the CDR3. CDR3 nucleotide sequence: TGCGCCAGCAGCCCATACACCGCAACTAATGAAAAACTGTTTTTT. Its translation: CASSPYTATNEKLFF.

The V gene is TRBV5-1, the J gene TRBJ2-5, with D possibly being TRBD1 (6 bases). CDR3 size: 15 residues. CDR1 is SGHRS, CDR2 YFSETQ, per germline. V was pared by 4 bases and J by 5 bases, with 18 bases between. The CDR3 spells CASSEGQLLGETQYF. As DNA, the CDR3 is TGCGCCAGCAGCGAAGGACAGCTCCTCGGGGAGACCCAGTACTTC. Based on the CDR3 plus reference TRBV5-1 and TRBJ2-5, the full variable domain is KAGVTQTPRYLIKTRGQQVTLSCSPISGHRSVSWYQQTPGQGLQFLFEYFSETQRNKGNFPGRFSGRQFSNSRSEMNVSTLELGDSALYLCASSEGQLLGETQYFGPGTRLLVL.

The V gene is TRBV20-1, the J gene TRBJ2-2, with TRBD1 matching over 9 bases. The germline CDR1 and CDR2 sequences are DFQATT and SNEGSKA (reference sequence). CDR3 length: 11 amino acids. With V trimmed by 6 bases and J by 7 bases, 0 bases remained unmatched. In DNA, the CDR3 is TGCAGTGCGGGACAGGGCGGGGAGCTGTTTTTT. Protein: CSAGQGGELFF.

This chain joins TRBV7-2 and TRBJ1-5; D remains unclear. Trimming took 1 base from V and 7 from J, leaving 8 bases between them. In germline, CDR1 is SGHTA, CDR2 FQGNSA. The CDR3 consists of 13 residues. The CDR3 spells CASSLGPGQPQHF. CDR3 bases: TGTGCCAGCAGCTTAGGGCCGGGACAGCCCCAGCATTTT.

This clone was seen more than once but under ten times. This chain connects TRBV4-1 to TRBJ1-1; D gene ambiguous. The CDR3 runs to 12 residues. The V gene lost 4 bases and the J gene lost 8 bases, with 11 bases spanning the gap. Germline V CDR1 and CDR2: MGHRA, YSYEKL. Here the CDR3 reads CASSLSKREAFF. DNA of the CDR3: TGCGCCAGCAGCCTATCAAAGCGCGAAGCTTTCTTT.

Turning to this clone: The same CDR3 is also encoded by other DNA sequences in this sample. The chain has TRBV5-4 and TRBJ1-1; the D gene is possibly TRBD1 (6 bases). Germline assignment: CDR1 SGHNT and CDR2 YYREEE (reference sequence). The CDR3 contains 12 residues. V lost 0 bases and J 10 bases, leaving 10 bases between the germline ends. The CDR3 bases are TGTGCCAGCAGCTTGGCCGGGGGGGCAGCTTTCTTT. Amino acids: CASSLAGGAAFF.

The gene calls are TRBV5-4 and TRBJ1-2, with 11 bases lining up with TRBD1. Germline V gives CDR1 SGHNT, CDR2 YYREEE (reference sequence). The CDR3 consists of 15 residues. V shed 3 bases and J 4 bases; nucleotides not matched to a gene: 5. CDR3 loop: CASSSLGTGGYGYTF. DNA of the CDR3: TGTGCCAGCAGCTCGCTAGGGACAGGGGGCTATGGCTACACCTTC.

The gene calls are TRBV10-2 and TRBJ2-1; the match to TRBD1 covers 7 bases. The CDR3 has 13 residues. V shed 5 bases and J 6 bases; nucleotides not matched to a gene: 4. Per germline, CDR1 WSHSY and CDR2 SAAADI. CDR3 nucleotide sequence: TGCGCCAGCAGTCCCGACAGGGCCAATGAGCAGTTCTTC. This gives the protein CASSPDRANEQFF.

The chain recombines TRBV7-3 with TRBJ2-1, with TRBD1 matching over 8 bases. CDR3 size: 15 residues. In germline, CDR1 is SGHTA, CDR2 FQGTGA. V gave up 5 bases and J gave up 5 bases; unmatched junction bases: 8. Here the CDR3 reads CASSIGQGNHNEQFF. The DNA for the CDR3 is TGTGCCAGCAGCATAGGACAGGGCAACCACAATGAGCAGTTCTTC.

The V gene is TRBV5-4, the J gene TRBJ2-7, with 10 bases identical to TRBD1. Germline V gene data show CDR1 as SGHNT and CDR2 as YYREEE (reference sequence). The CDR3 runs 14 residues. V was pared by 4 bases and J by 4 bases, with 5 bases of the junction left unmatched. For the CDR3, the DNA is TGTGCCAGCAGCCTCGGGACAGGGGCTTACGAGCAGTACTTC. This sequence encodes CASSLGTGAYEQYF.

This chain uses TRBV18 with TRBJ1-1, with TRBD1 identical over 7 bases. V trimming: 8 bases; J trimming: 1 base; junction bases outside the gene matches: 7. This CDR3 has 14 amino acids. Germline values: CDR1 KGHSH, CDR2 LQKENI. The CDR3 here is CASAIQGRNTEAFF. The CDR3 DNA follows: TGTGCCAGCGCGATACAGGGGAGGAACACTGAAGCTTTCTTT.

The chain carries TRBV28 and TRBJ2-2; maybe TRBD2 (5 bases). Germline lookup yields CDR1 MDHEN and CDR2 SYDVKM. Trimming took off 3 bases at V and 6 bases at J, with 11 bases between the two ends. CDR3 length: 14 residues. This CDR3 reads CASSFPTRPGELFF. For the CDR3, the DNA is TGTGCCAGCAGTTTCCCCACTAGGCCCGGGGAGCTGTTTTTT.

The V call is TRBV2, the J call TRBJ2-7; 10 positions match TRBD2. V shed 6 bases and J 2 bases; nucleotides not matched to a gene: 7. CDR3 length: 15 amino acids. Germline loops: CDR1 SNHLY, CDR2 FYNNEI. The CDR3 here is CASRESGGAPYEQYF. CDR3 sequence (DNA): TGTGCCAGCAGAGAGAGCGGGGGGGCCCCCTACGAGCAGTACTTC.

This chain uses TRBV5-6 with TRBJ2-5; possibly TRBD2 for D (5 bases). V gave up 1 base and J gave up 1 base, with 20 bases separating them. Looked up from germline, CDR1 is SGHDT and CDR2 is YYEEEE. The CDR3 extends over 18 amino acids. CDR3 bases: TGTGCCAGCAGCTTGTCCCTCGTCGCGGGTGGGTCCCAAGAGACCCAGTACTTC. Translated, it gives CASSLSLVAGGSQETQYF.

This clone was counted once. The chain carries TRBV29-1 and TRBJ2-7; D possibly corresponds to TRBD1 (5 bases). Germline values: CDR1 SQVTM, CDR2 ANQGSEA. This CDR3 contains 13 residues. The germline V and J ends were trimmed by 7 bases and 2 bases, with 15 bases remaining between them. The CDR3 nucleotides read TGCAGCGCAGGGTTCACCCTGGCCTACGAGCAGTACTTC. Translated: CSAGFTLAYEQYF.

The V call is TRBV7-2, the J call TRBJ1-1, with unresolved D. V was trimmed by 1 base and J by 0 bases, leaving 3 bases between them. Germline V gene data show CDR1 as SGHTA and CDR2 as FQGNSA. The length of the CDR3 is 13 residues. The CDR3 bases are TGTGCCAGCAGCTTAGATATGAACACTGAAGCTTTCTTT. It translates to CASSLDMNTEAFF.

The V call is TRBV6-1, the J call TRBJ2-3; D remains unclear. Germline loops: CDR1 MNHNS, CDR2 SASEGT. This CDR3 has 11 residues. V dropped 5 bases and J dropped 7 bases, with 7 bases sitting between them. This CDR3 is CASSKQNTQYF. CDR3 coding DNA: TGTGCCAGCAGTAAGCAAAATACGCAGTATTTT.

The gene calls are TRBV6-5 and TRBJ1-5; D might be TRBD1 (5 bases). The germline V gene has CDR1 MNHEY and CDR2 SVGAGI. This CDR3 has 14 amino acids. V was cut by 4 bases and J by 9 bases, with 16 bases left in between. The CDR3 loop reads CASSSRTPQGPQHF. Written as DNA, the CDR3 is TGTGCCAGCAGTTCCCGGACACCTCAAGGGCCCCAGCATTTT.

This chain uses TRBV23-1 with TRBJ1-2, with TRBD1 matching over 7 bases. TRBV23-1 is filed as an ORF, its function uncertain. V dropped 6 bases and J dropped 8; count of bases not matched to a gene: 12. This CDR3 has 14 amino acids. DNA for the CDR3: TGCGCCAGCAGCCCTAACAGGGGTTTAAACGGCTACACCTTC. This gives the protein CASSPNRGLNGYTF.

The gene calls are TRBV5-4 and TRBJ2-6; D perhaps matches TRBD1 (6 bases). The V gene lost 0 bases and the J gene lost 1 base, with 11 bases spanning the gap. Germline lookup yields CDR1 SGHNT and CDR2 YYREEE (reference sequence). The CDR3 loop spans 17 amino acids. In nucleotides, the CDR3 is TGTGCCAGCAGCTTGGGTGGGGGCAGGTCTGGGGCCAACGTCCTGACTTTC. Translating it yields CASSLGGGRSGANVLTF.

A note on this clone: Other DNA sequences in the sample encode the same CDR3. V and J are TRBV18 and TRBJ1-1; 12 positions agree with TRBD1. Per germline, CDR1 KGHSH and CDR2 LQKENI. The CDR3 extends over 16 amino acids. The V gene end was trimmed by 3 bases and the J gene end by 5 bases; junction bases not matched to a gene: 7. The CDR3 here is CASSPAGTGGPTEAFF. The CDR3 DNA follows: TGTGCCAGCTCACCCGCCGGGACAGGGGGCCCTACTGAAGCTTTCTTT.

The rearrangement uses TRBV7-2 and TRBJ2-1; TRBD1 agrees at 11 bases. J gave up 7 bases and V 3 bases, and 5 bases lay outside the gene matches. The germline V gene has CDR1 SGHTA and CDR2 FQGNSA. The length of the CDR3 is 15 residues. CDR3 bases: TGTGCCAGCAGCTTCGGACAGGGGGCGCGGAATGAGCAGTTCTTC. It encodes CASSFGQGARNEQFF.

This chain joins TRBV6-5 and TRBJ2-5; 7 bases align to TRBD1. Germline-derived CDR1 and CDR2 are MNHEY and SVGAGI. The V and J ends lost 6 bases and 11 bases, in that order; junction bases with no gene match: 9. The CDR3 runs 12 residues. CDR3 protein: CASSQDRLKQYF. The DNA for the CDR3 is TGTGCCAGCAGCCAGGACAGGTTGAAGCAGTACTTC.